Given below is one T cell receptor beta chain in context. Its antigen is still unknown. The data originate from a study of identifying expanded T cells in peripheral blood. TCRdb's table, derived via immunoSEQ multiplex PCR, lists solely in-frame clones and lacks some. The table records some 91,000 clones, about nine tenths of them present only once. Germline CDR1 and CDR2: SGHTA and FQGNSA. Trimming at V came to 3 bases and at J to 3 bases, leaving 3 bases not matched to a gene. This CDR3 has 15 residues. General study results and limits: Clone count variance between roughly 2-week samples rose with total template count.

The clonotype originates from a person aged 18 to 75 in good health. The rearrangement uses TRBV7-2 and TRBJ2-3, with 10 bases aligning to TRBD2. Input material: blood. CDR3 region: CASSFLAGATDTQYF. The CDR3 bases are TGTGCCAGCAGCTTTCTAGCGGGAGCGACAGATACGCAGTATTTT.